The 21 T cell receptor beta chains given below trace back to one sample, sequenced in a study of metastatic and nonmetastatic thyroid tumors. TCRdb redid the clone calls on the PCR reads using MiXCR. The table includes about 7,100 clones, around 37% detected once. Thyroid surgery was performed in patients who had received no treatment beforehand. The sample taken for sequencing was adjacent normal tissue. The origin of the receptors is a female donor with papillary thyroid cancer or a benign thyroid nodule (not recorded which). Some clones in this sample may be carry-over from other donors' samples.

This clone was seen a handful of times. In nucleotides, the CDR3 is TGTGCCAGTACAGGGGGGCCCTATGGCTACACCTTC. It encodes CASTGGPYGYTF. J is TRBJ1-2 and V is TRBV6-1, with 8 bases matching TRBD1. This CDR3 contains 12 residues. Germline CDR1 MNHNS, CDR2 SASEGT. Trimming cost V 9 bases and J 4 bases; bases outside gene matches: 4.

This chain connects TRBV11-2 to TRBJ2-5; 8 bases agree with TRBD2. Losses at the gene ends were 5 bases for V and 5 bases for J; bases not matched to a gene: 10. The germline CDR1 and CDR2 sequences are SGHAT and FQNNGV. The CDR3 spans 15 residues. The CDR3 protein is CASSQPGGPRETQYF. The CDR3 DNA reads TGTGCCAGCAGCCAACCGGGAGGGCCGAGGGAGACCCAGTACTTC.

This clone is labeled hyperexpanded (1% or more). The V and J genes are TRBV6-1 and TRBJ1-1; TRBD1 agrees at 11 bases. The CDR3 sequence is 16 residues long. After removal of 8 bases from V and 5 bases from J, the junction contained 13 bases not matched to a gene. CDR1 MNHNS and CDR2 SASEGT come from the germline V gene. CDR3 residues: CASGSLGQGARTEAFF. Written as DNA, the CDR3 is TGTGCCAGCGGATCCTTAGGACAGGGGGCGCGTACTGAAGCTTTCTTT.

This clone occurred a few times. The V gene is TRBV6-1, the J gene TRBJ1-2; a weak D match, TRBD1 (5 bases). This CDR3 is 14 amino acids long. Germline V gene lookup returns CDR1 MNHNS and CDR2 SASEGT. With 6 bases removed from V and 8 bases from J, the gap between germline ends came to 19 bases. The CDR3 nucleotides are TGTGCCAGCAGCCTATTCGGGGCCGTGGAGGGCTACACCTTC. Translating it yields CASSLFGAVEGYTF.

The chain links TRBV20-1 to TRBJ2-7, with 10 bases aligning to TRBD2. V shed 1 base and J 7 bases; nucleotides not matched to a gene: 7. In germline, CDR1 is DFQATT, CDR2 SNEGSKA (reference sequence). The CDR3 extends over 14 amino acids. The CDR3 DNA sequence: TGCAGTGCTAGAGTAGCGGGAGGAATGGGGGAGCAGTACTTC. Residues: CSARVAGGMGEQYF.

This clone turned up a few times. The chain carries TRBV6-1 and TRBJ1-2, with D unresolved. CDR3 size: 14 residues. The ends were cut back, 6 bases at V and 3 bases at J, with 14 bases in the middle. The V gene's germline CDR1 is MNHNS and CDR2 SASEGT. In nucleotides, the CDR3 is TGTGCCAGCAGACCCATCGACGGGCACTATGGCTACACCTTC. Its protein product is CASRPIDGHYGYTF.

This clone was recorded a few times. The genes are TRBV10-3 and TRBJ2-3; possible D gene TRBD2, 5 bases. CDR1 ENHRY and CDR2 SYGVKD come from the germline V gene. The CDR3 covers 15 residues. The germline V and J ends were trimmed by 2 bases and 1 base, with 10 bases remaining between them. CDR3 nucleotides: TGTGCCATCAGTGAGGTCGGCGGGCGCACAGATACGCAGTATTTT. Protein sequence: CAISEVGGRTDTQYF.

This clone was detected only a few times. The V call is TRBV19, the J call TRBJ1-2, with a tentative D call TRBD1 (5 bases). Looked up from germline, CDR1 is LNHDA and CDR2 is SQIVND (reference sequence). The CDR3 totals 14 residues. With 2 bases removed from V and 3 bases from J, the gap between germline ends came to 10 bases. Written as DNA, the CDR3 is TGTGCCAGTAGTATACAGGGATCGGACTATGGCTACACCTTC. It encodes CASSIQGSDYGYTF. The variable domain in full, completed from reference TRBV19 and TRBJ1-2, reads DGGITQSPKYLFRKEGQNVTLSCEQNLNHDAMYWYRQDPGQGLRLIYYSQIVNDFQKGDIAEGYSVSREKKESFPLTVTSAQKNPTAFYLCASSIQGSDYGYTFGSGTRLTVV.

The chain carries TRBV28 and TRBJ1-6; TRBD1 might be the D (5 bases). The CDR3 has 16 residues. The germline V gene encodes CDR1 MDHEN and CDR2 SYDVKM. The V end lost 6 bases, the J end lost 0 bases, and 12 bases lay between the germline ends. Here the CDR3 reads CASSRGLSSYNSPLHF. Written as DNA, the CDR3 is TGTGCCAGCAGCCGGGGACTCAGCTCCTATAATTCACCCCTCCACTTT.

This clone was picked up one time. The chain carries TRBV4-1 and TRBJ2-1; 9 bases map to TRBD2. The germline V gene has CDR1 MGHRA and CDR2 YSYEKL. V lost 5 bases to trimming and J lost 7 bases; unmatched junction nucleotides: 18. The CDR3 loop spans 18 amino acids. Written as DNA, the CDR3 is TGCGCCAGCAGCAGTGCCGGTCGACTAGCGGTCGGGGTAAATGAGCAGTTCTTC. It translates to CASSSAGRLAVGVNEQFF.

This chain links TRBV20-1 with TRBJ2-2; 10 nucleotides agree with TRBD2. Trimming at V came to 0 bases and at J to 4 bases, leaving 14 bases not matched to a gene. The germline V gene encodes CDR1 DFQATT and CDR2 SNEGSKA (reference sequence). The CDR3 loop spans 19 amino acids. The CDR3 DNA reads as TGCAGTGCTAGAGACACCGTCTCTAGCGGGAGCCTGGGCACCGGGGAGCTGTTTTTT. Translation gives CSARDTVSSGSLGTGELFF.

This chain's CDR3 is CASISEGLAKNIQYF. CDR3 nucleotides: TGTGCCAGCATAAGTGAGGGGTTAGCCAAAAACATTCAGTACTTC. The chain recombines TRBV6-1 with TRBJ2-4; D possibly matches TRBD1 or TRBD2 (5 bases each). The CDR3 contains 15 residues. Trimming pared 7 bases from V and 0 bases from J, leaving 13 bases between. Germline V gene lookup returns CDR1 MNHNS and CDR2 SASEGT.

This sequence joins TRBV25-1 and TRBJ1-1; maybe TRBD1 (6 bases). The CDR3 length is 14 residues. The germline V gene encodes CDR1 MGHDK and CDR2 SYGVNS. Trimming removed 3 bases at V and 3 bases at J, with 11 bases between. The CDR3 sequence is CASSEGAEDTEAFF. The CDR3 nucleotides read TGTGCCAGCAGTGAGGGGGCAGAGGACACTGAAGCTTTCTTT.

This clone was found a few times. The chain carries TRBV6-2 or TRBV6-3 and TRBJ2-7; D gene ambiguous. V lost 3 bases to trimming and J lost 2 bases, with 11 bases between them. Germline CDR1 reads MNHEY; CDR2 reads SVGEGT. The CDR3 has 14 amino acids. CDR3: CASSYGGKTYEQYF. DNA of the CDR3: TGTGCCAGCAGTTATGGTGGGAAAACCTACGAGCAGTACTTC.

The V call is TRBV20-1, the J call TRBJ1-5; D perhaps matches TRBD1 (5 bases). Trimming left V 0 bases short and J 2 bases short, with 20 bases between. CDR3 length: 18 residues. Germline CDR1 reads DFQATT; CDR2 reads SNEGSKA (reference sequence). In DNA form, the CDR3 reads TGCAGTGCTAGAGATATGTCAGGGTATGTTCGGGGCAATCAGCCCCAGCATTTT. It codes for CSARDMSGYVRGNQPQHF.

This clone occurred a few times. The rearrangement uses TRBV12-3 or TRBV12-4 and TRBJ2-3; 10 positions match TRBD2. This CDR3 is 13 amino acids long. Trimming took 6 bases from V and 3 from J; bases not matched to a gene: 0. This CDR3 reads CASRLAGTDTQYF. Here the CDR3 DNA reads TGTGCCAGCAGACTAGCGGGGACAGATACGCAGTATTTT.

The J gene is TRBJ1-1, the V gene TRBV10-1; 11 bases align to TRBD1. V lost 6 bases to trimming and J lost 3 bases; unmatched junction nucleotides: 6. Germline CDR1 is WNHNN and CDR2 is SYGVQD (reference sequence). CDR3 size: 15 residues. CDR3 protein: CASSPGQGADTEAFF. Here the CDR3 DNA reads TGCGCCAGCAGCCCAGGACAGGGGGCTGACACTGAAGCTTTCTTT.

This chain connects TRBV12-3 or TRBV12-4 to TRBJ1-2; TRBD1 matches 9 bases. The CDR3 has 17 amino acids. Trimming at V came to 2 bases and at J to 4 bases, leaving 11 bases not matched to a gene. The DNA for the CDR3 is TGTGCCAGCAGTTTACGTACTGGGACAGGGACCCGCTATGGCTACACCTTC. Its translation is CASSLRTGTGTRYGYTF.

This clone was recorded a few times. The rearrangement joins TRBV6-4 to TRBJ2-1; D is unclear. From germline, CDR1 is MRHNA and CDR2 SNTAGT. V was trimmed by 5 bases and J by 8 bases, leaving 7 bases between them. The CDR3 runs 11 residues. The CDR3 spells CASSYWDEQFF. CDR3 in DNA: TGTGCCAGCAGTTATTGGGATGAGCAGTTCTTC.

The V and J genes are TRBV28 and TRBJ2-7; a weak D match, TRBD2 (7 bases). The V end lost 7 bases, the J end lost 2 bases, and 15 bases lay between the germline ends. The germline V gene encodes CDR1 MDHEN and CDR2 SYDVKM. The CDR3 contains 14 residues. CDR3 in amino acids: CASKLGGAPYEQYF. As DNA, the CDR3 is TGTGCCAGCAAGTTAGGGGGGGCCCCCTACGAGCAGTACTTC.

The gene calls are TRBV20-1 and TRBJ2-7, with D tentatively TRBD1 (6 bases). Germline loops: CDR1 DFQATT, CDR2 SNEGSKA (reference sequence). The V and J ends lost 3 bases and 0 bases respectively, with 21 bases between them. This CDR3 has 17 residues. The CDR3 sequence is CSASCRGEGQSSYEQYF. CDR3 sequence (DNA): TGCAGTGCTAGTTGTAGGGGCGAGGGACAAAGCTCCTACGAGCAGTACTTC.